The source of this TCR beta chain is a study of blood T cell repertoires in COVID-19. Enrollees, about 18 to 90 years old, lived in some 24 US areas. Germline CDR1 is LGHNA and CDR2 is YSLEER. The V and J ends lost 0 bases and 16 bases respectively, with 16 bases between them. The CDR3 runs 13 residues. Produced via immunoSEQ multiplex PCR; TCRdb's table is partial and in-frame only. Here the sample spans 230,000 or so clones, roughly four fifths being singletons. This receptor was taken from a man aged 50 or older who had recovered from COVID-19. This sequence joins TRBV4-3 and TRBJ2-1; maybe TRBD1 (5 bases). Sequencing used PBMCs or T cells enriched from blood (not recorded which). The CDR3 sequence is CASSQDEETARFF. The CDR3 bases are TGCGCCAGCAGCCAAGATGAAGAGACAGCGCGATTCTTC.